This TCR beta chain appears in the sequencing data of a study of OX40 agonist ivuxolimab in advanced cancers. The CDR3 spans 14 residues. Germline-derived CDR1 and CDR2 are SGHDN and FVKESK. V was clipped by 4 bases and J by 2 bases, with 11 bases between them. The method was immunoSEQ multiplex PCR; TCRdb's version includes in-frame clones alone and lacks a portion of them. Here the sample spans tens of thousands of clones, roughly three quarters being singletons. Here the sequenced sample was CD4+ or CD8+ T cells sorted from blood, taken in a trial of the OX40 agonist ivuxolimab. The chain couples TRBV14 to TRBJ1-2; D gene ambiguous. The clonotype originates from an adult with an advanced solid tumor such as melanoma, head and neck, liver or kidney cancer. The CDR3 DNA is TGTGCCAGCAGCCCCGGTTTGCGGAACTATGGCTACACCTTC. Its translation: CASSPGLRNYGYTF.